This entry lists 9 T cell receptor beta chains sequenced from one sample in a study of T cells in Graves' hyperthyroidism and ophthalmopathy. Amplification yielded TCR beta CDR3 regions, with RNA transcripts as the source. Using the HTBI primer set, a first-round RT-PCR was run on the TCR CDR3. MiXCR, run by TCRdb on the multiplex PCR reads, gives a single entry per CDR3 protein. Of under 300,000 distinct CDR3 sequences in the sample, roughly an eighth are singletons; the top ten hold approximately 7.9%. Sequenced: blood. The source of these receptors is a woman in her thirties or forties with Graves' hyperthyroidism.

In the case of this clonotype: One base away lies a much larger clone, so this may be a sequencing read error. J is TRBJ2-7 and V is TRBV20-1, with D possibly TRBD1 on 5 matching bases. V lost 5 bases, J lost 0 bases, and 17 bases lay in between. This CDR3 region has 15 residues. Germline CDR1 DFQATT, CDR2 SNEGSKA (reference sequence). The CDR3 sequence: CSAGPWGTNSYEQYF. DNA for the CDR3: TGCAGTGCTGGTCCCTGGGGCACAAACTCCTACGAGCAGTACTTC.

This clonotype came up many times. This chain connects TRBV30 to TRBJ1-1; D ambiguous. V dropped 2 bases and J dropped 3 bases, with 7 bases sitting between them. The CDR3 runs to 12 residues. The germline gives CDR1 GTSNPN, CDR2 SVGIG (reference sequence). The CDR3 protein is CAWSTTHTEAFF. The CDR3 DNA sequence: TGTGCCTGGAGTACGACACACACTGAAGCTTTCTTT.

This clonotype was observed at least ten times. This chain links TRBV11-3 with TRBJ2-7; D might be TRBD1 (5 bases). Germline V gene lookup returns CDR1 SGHNT and CDR2 YENEEA. The germline V and J ends were trimmed by 1 base and 6 bases, with 10 bases remaining between them. The CDR3 is 13 amino acids. CDR3 in DNA: TGTGCCAGCAGCTTAGCCACAGGTACCGAGCAGTACTTC. It is translated as CASSLATGTEQYF.

This clonotype was counted ten times or more. A read error may produce the germline difference seen at one junction end. This chain connects TRBV29-1 to TRBJ2-5; D is perhaps TRBD2 (6 bases). This CDR3 spans 14 amino acids. Germline values: CDR1 SQVTM, CDR2 ANQGSEA. The CDR3 here is CSVGGAPPQGTQYF. DNA of the CDR3: TGCAGCGTTGGCGGGGCTCCCCCCCAAGGGACCCAGTACTTC.

This clonotype was recorded at least ten times. The chain carries TRBV2 and TRBJ1-1; D gene unclear. Per germline, CDR1 SNHLY and CDR2 FYNNEI. Trimming pared 11 bases from V and 0 bases from J, leaving 10 bases between. The length of the CDR3 is 12 residues. The CDR3 coding sequence is TGTGCCTCATTGATCATGAACACTGAAGCTTTCTTT. Residues: CASLIMNTEAFF.

This clonotype occurred many times. The chain uses TRBV20-1 and TRBJ2-7; 8 bases match TRBD1. This CDR3 contains 13 residues. V lost 6 bases to trimming and J lost 2 bases; unmatched junction nucleotides: 6. Germline V gene data show CDR1 as DFQATT and CDR2 as SNEGSKA (reference sequence). CDR3 sequence (DNA): TGCAGTGCATCGCAGGGGGCCCCCTACGAGCAGTACTTC. The encoded protein is CSASQGAPYEQYF.

This clonotype was seen repeatedly, ten times or more. V and J are TRBV5-1 and TRBJ1-4; no definite D call. Trimming pared 4 bases from V and 6 bases from J, leaving 10 bases between. The CDR3 extends over 13 amino acids. Germline CDR1 is SGHRS and CDR2 is YFSETQ. For the CDR3, the DNA is TGCGCCAGCAGCCGCGGGGAGGATGAAAAACTGTTTTTT. Translating gives CASSRGEDEKLFF.

V gene TRBV7-8 combines with J gene TRBJ2-1; TRBD1 might be the D (5 bases). The V end lost 4 bases, the J end lost 6 bases, and 13 bases lay between the germline ends. The CDR3 consists of 14 residues. Germline CDR1 SGHVS, CDR2 FQNEAQ. DNA of the CDR3: TGTGCCAGCAGCTCCGACAGAATTTCCAATGAGCAGTTCTTC. This encodes CASSSDRISNEQFF.

This clonotype was seen more than once but under ten times. The chain links TRBV7-3 to TRBJ2-1; 7 bases are shared with TRBD2. The CDR3 is 15 amino acids. The germline V gene has CDR1 SGHTA and CDR2 FQGTGA. After removal of 5 bases from V and 2 bases from J, the junction contained 6 bases not matched to a gene. The DNA for the CDR3 is TGTGCCAGCAGCACCGGCGGGAGCACCTACAATGAGCAGTTCTTC. Translating it yields CASSTGGSTYNEQFF.